The rows below give T cell receptor beta chains drawn from one sample of a study of T cell responses to AZD1222 COVID-19 vaccine. TCRdb's table, derived via immunoSEQ multiplex PCR, lists solely in-frame clones and lacks some. Of around 65,000 clones in the sample, 81% were seen once. The source material was peripheral blood, sampled 28 days after the second AZD1222 dose. The receptors come from an adult who received the AZD1222 COVID-19 vaccine. Both conserved end residues are part of each CDR3. The D gene is left open where the match is weak. Clone size is given for some rows only: seen once, a few or many times, or a class if the clone is expanded.

D: TRBD1
V: TRBV6-6
length: 15
size: NA
J: TRBJ1-1
DNA: TGTGCCAGCAGCTCCATCGGGACAGGCGGCACTGAAGCTTTCTTT
CDR3: CASSSIGTGGTEAFF

D: NA
V: TRBV6-2/TRBV6-3
length: 11
size: NA
J: TRBJ2-7
DNA: TGTGCCAGCAGCCTCACCCTGGAGCAGTACTTC
CDR3: CASSLTLEQYF

D: NA
V: TRBV2
length: 14
size: many
J: TRBJ1-5
DNA: TGTGCCAGCAGTGGCTGGCAGCCCGGTCAGCCCCAGCATTTT
CDR3: CASSGWQPGQPQHF

D: NA
V: TRBV2
length: 14
size: NA
J: TRBJ2-1
DNA: TGTGCCAGCAGTGCGGGGCAGAGCTACAATGAGCAGTTCTTC
CDR3: CASSAGQSYNEQFF

D: NA
V: TRBV5-1
length: 15
size: NA
J: TRBJ1-1
DNA: TGCGCCAGCAGCTTGGATAACAGGGTAACGGCTGAAGCTTTCTTT
CDR3: CASSLDNRVTAEAFF

D: NA
V: TRBV19
length: 15
size: NA
J: TRBJ1-6
DNA: TGTGCCAGTGGGGGAGGTCAGGCGCACAATTCACCCCTCCACTTT
CDR3: CASGGGQAHNSPLHF

D: NA
V: TRBV27
length: 15
size: NA
J: TRBJ2-5
DNA: TGTGCCAGCAGTTTCATAGGGAGCGGTCGGGAGACCCAGTACTTC
CDR3: CASSFIGSGRETQYF

D: TRBD1
V: TRBV16
length: 18
size: NA
J: TRBJ1-5
DNA: TGTGCCAGCAGCCAAGGCCCCGACAGGGTTGTTGGCAATCAGCCCCAGCATTTT
CDR3: CASSQGPDRVVGNQPQHF

D: TRBD1
V: TRBV28
length: 16
size: NA
J: TRBJ2-7
DNA: TGTGCCAGCACCTTTTGGCAGGGGGCGAGCTCCTACGAGCAGTACTTC
CDR3: CASTFWQGASSYEQYF

D: TRBD2
V: TRBV6-5
length: 13
size: NA
J: TRBJ2-1
DNA: TGTGCCAGCATTGGGACTAGCGGGAGTGAGCAGTTCTTC
CDR3: CASIGTSGSEQFF

D: NA
V: TRBV11-2
length: 14
size: NA
J: TRBJ2-3
DNA: TGTGCCAGCAGCTTGAGTCTTGGCACAGATACGCAGTATTTT
CDR3: CASSLSLGTDTQYF

D: NA
V: TRBV2
length: 13
size: NA
J: TRBJ1-1
DNA: TGTGCCACCGACGAGACTACTAACACTGAAGCTTTCTTT
CDR3: CATDETTNTEAFF

D: NA
V: TRBV5-5
length: 15
size: NA
J: TRBJ2-1
DNA: TGTGCCAGCAGCCTCTTTTCAAGCTCCTACAATGAGCAGTTCTTC
CDR3: CASSLFSSSYNEQFF

D: NA
V: TRBV27
length: 15
size: NA
J: TRBJ2-2
DNA: TGTGCCAGCAGTTTTGGAGCGGACTACACCGGGGAGCTGTTTTTT
CDR3: CASSFGADYTGELFF

D: TRBD2
V: TRBV9
length: 16
size: NA
J: TRBJ2-2
DNA: TGTGCCAGCAGCGTAACTCCTAGCGGGATAACCGGGGAGCTGTTTTTT
CDR3: CASSVTPSGITGELFF

D: TRBD1
V: TRBV7-6
length: 15
size: NA
J: TRBJ1-2
DNA: TGTGCCAGCAGCCTGGGACAGGGGAGGTCGGATGGCTACACCTTC
CDR3: CASSLGQGRSDGYTF

D: TRBD1
V: TRBV4-3
length: 17
size: NA
J: TRBJ1-4
DNA: TGCGCCAGCAGCCAATTTTCCGGGACAGAGCCTAATGAAAAACTGTTTTTT
CDR3: CASSQFSGTEPNEKLFF

D: NA
V: TRBV11-2
length: 17
size: NA
J: TRBJ2-2
DNA: TGTGCCAGCAGCTTATTGTCCCAAAGTGGGAACACCGGGGAGCTGTTTTTT
CDR3: CASSLLSQSGNTGELFF

D: TRBD2
V: TRBV5-6
length: 15
size: NA
J: TRBJ2-1
DNA: TGTGCCAGCAGCTTGGGTCTAGCGGCCAACAATGAGCAGTTCTTC
CDR3: CASSLGLAANNEQFF

D: NA
V: TRBV27
length: 13
size: NA
J: TRBJ1-3
DNA: TGTGCCAGCAAGTCTTTGGTTGGAAACACCATATATTTT
CDR3: CASKSLVGNTIYF

D: TRBD1
V: TRBV7-8
length: 17
size: NA
J: TRBJ2-2
DNA: TGTGCCAGCAGCTTATTTCACAGGACAGGGCGCACCGGGGAGCTGTTTTTT
CDR3: CASSLFHRTGRTGELFF

D: NA
V: TRBV5-8
length: 17
size: once
J: TRBJ2-5
DNA: TGTGCCAGCAGCGTAGGGGGTCGGCAGGGAATCGGAGAGACCCAGTACTTC
CDR3: CASSVGGRQGIGETQYF

D: NA
V: TRBV2
length: 15
size: NA
J: TRBJ2-2
DNA: TGTGCCAGCATAGTAGGGCTCGCGAACACCGGGGAGCTGTTTTTT
CDR3: CASIVGLANTGELFF

D: NA
V: TRBV4-3
length: 14
size: NA
J: TRBJ2-7
DNA: TGCGCCAGCAGCCAAGCTGACGGAGCCTACGAGCAGTACTTC
CDR3: CASSQADGAYEQYF

D: TRBD2
V: TRBV27
length: 16
size: NA
J: TRBJ2-1
DNA: TGTGCCAGCAGGAGGGAAACTAGCGGGACGCATAATGAGCAGTTCTTC
CDR3: CASRRETSGTHNEQFF

D: NA
V: TRBV25-1
length: 14
size: NA
J: TRBJ1-1
DNA: TGTGCCAGCAGTGGGGGATCCCTGAACACTGAAGCTTTCTTT
CDR3: CASSGGSLNTEAFF

D: NA
V: TRBV18
length: 12
size: once
J: TRBJ2-5
DNA: TGTGCCAGCTCACCACCTCTTGGGACCCAGTACTTC
CDR3: CASSPPLGTQYF

D: NA
V: TRBV28
length: 16
size: NA
J: TRBJ2-2
DNA: TGTGCCAGCAGTATCTCCCAGGGTACGAACACCGGGGAGCTGTTTTTT
CDR3: CASSISQGTNTGELFF

D: NA
V: TRBV6-1
length: 14
size: once
J: TRBJ2-7
DNA: TGTGCCAGCAGTGAAGCGTCTTACAGCTACGAGCAGTACTTC
CDR3: CASSEASYSYEQYF

D: NA
V: TRBV7-9
length: 16
size: NA
J: TRBJ1-2
DNA: TGTGCCAGCAGCTTATTCCCGGAGAGTCTGTCGTATGGCTACACCTTC
CDR3: CASSLFPESLSYGYTF

D: NA
V: TRBV7-9
length: 13
size: NA
J: TRBJ1-5
DNA: TGTGCCAGCAGCTTACTGCAAAATCAGCCCCAGCATTTT
CDR3: CASSLLQNQPQHF